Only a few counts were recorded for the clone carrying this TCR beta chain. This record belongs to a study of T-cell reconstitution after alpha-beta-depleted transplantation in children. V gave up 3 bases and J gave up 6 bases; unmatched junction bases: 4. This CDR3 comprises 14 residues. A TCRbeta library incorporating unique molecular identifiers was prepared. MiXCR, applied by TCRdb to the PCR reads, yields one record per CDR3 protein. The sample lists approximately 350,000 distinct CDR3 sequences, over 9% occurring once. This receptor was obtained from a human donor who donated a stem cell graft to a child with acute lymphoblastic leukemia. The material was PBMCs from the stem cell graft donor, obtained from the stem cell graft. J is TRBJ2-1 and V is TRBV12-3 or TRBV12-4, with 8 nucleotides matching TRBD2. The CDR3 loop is CASSLTGGPNEQFF. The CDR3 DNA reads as TGTGCCAGCAGTTTGACGGGAGGGCCCAATGAGCAGTTCTTC.